The present entry profiles one T cell receptor beta chain with its context. Time point: pretreatment peripheral blood. The CDR3 consists of 13 residues. Per the germline V gene, CDR1 is SEHNR and CDR2 is FQNEAQ (reference sequence). The V segment lost 4 bases and the J segment 8 bases; nucleotides outside the gene matches: 7. The data originate from a study of PD-L1 blockade in urothelial cancer. The overall study: Samples of blood were analyzed 3 weeks (second dose) and 6 weeks after treatment start.

The repertoire was sequenced with immunoSEQ multiplex PCR; TCRdb's copy has only in-frame clones and lacks some. This table holds about 86,000 clones, roughly 84% found once. The sequencing here drew on PBMCs, taken around atezolizumab (anti-PD-L1) treatment. The chain couples TRBV7-9 to TRBJ1-2, with 7 positions matching TRBD1. This clonotype was obtained from a man in his sixties with urothelial cancer. The CDR3 is CASSSDRERGYTF. Written as DNA, the CDR3 is TGTGCCAGCAGCTCAGACAGGGAACGCGGCTACACCTTC.